The entry below describes one T cell receptor beta chain. Antigen: not known. The read gets to within 3 residues of the CDR3 end, and the germline J gene fills in the rest. immunoSEQ multiplex PCR used an average of 1200 ng genomic DNA. Clones were sequenced by immunoSEQ multiplex PCR, and TCRdb holds only the in-frame ones, with some missing. Its clone listing holds about 37,000 clones. This entry is derived from a study of T cells in women clearing cervical HPV infection. The wider study: Controls gave blood once infection was undetectable; cases at lesion identification. Cases' blood sampling followed lesion detection by median about 150 days (90 to 200). Study findings and constraints: CIN3+ cases had significantly higher TCR repertoire richness than controls, but evenness did not differ.

Trimming left V 7 bases short and J 5 bases short, with 11 bases between. This CDR3 has 13 amino acids. The germline V gene encodes CDR1 WSHSY and CDR2 SAAADI. This sequence originates from a woman between 18 and 70 years old with a cervical HPV16 infection that either progressed to CIN3+ or cleared (not recorded which). The material sequenced was blood buffy coat. The V call is TRBV10-2, the J call TRBJ2-2; D might be TRBD1 or TRBD2, each matching 5 bases. Incomplete CDR3 DNA: TGCGCCAGCATGAGGGGTTGGACCGGGGAG. Protein product: CASMRGWTGE. The complete CDR3 sequence is CASMRGWTGELFF.